One and the same sample provided the 27 T cell receptor beta chains below, sequenced in a study of blood T cell repertoires in COVID-19. The data were produced by immunoSEQ multiplex PCR, yet TCRdb's version contains in-frame clones alone and is incomplete. The sample lists more than 100,000 clones, roughly nine tenths occurring once. Material for sequencing was peripheral blood. Receptor source: a woman between 55 and 75 years old with acute or convalescent COVID-19.

This clone was seen just once. V gene TRBV6-2 or TRBV6-3 combines with J gene TRBJ1-1; no clear D gene. There are 15 residues in the CDR3. V was clipped by 0 bases and J by 4 bases, with 12 bases between them. Germline-derived CDR1 and CDR2 are MNHEY and SVGEGT. CDR3 nucleotides: TGTGCCAGCAGTTACTCGACACCTCGGGGCACTGAAGCTTTCTTT. It codes for CASSYSTPRGTEAFF.

The CDR3 bases are TGTGCCAGCTCATATTCTTCGGGGTCCTACGAGCAGTACGTC. It translates to CASSYSSGSYEQYV. This sequence joins TRBV18 and TRBJ2-7; D possibly corresponds to TRBD2 (5 bases). Germline V gives CDR1 KGHSH, CDR2 LQKENI. This CDR3 region has 14 residues. Trimming pared 5 bases from V and 1 base from J, leaving 12 bases between.

The chain combines TRBV2 with TRBJ1-1; D gene unclear. Trimming cost V 6 bases and J 1 base, with 9 bases left between them. This CDR3 comprises 13 residues. The germline CDR1 and CDR2 sequences are SNHLY and FYNNEI. The chain's CDR3 is CASRVGRNTEAFF. The DNA for the CDR3 is TGTGCCAGCAGGGTCGGGAGGAACACTGAAGCTTTCTTT.

This clone was found once. V gene TRBV27 combines with J gene TRBJ2-2, with D hard to call. From germline, CDR1 is MNHEY and CDR2 SMNVEV (reference sequence). The CDR3 has 14 amino acids. Between the trimmed V and J ends, which lost 1 base and 6 bases, there was a span of 9 bases. CDR3 sequence reads: CASSLYPSSGELFF. The CDR3 region has the DNA TGTGCCAGCAGTTTATATCCATCATCCGGGGAGCTGTTTTTT.

The gene calls are TRBV27 and TRBJ2-2; 8 bases align to TRBD2. This CDR3 is 18 amino acids long. CDR1 is MNHEY and CDR2 is SMNVEV in the germline V gene (reference sequence). The V gene end was trimmed by 3 bases and the J gene end by 1 base; junction bases not matched to a gene: 10. The chain's CDR3 is CASSFLGAGGGNTGELFF. The CDR3 nucleotides read TGTGCCAGCAGTTTTTTGGGGGCCGGGGGGGGGAACACCGGGGAGCTGTTTTTT.

V usage is TRBV19 and J usage is TRBJ2-1, with 10 bases that match TRBD2. J gave up 3 bases and V 5 bases, and 10 bases lay outside the gene matches. The CDR3 covers 17 residues. Germline V gene lookup returns CDR1 LNHDA and CDR2 SQIVND (reference sequence). The CDR3: CASSQQASGSFYNEQFF. The CDR3 DNA sequence: TGTGCCAGTAGTCAGCAAGCTAGCGGGAGTTTCTACAATGAGCAGTTCTTC.

This clone was counted once. The V call is TRBV28, the J call TRBJ2-5; tentatively, D is TRBD2 (5 bases). The length of the CDR3 is 15 residues. Per the germline V gene, CDR1 is MDHEN and CDR2 is SYDVKM. Trimming took off 2 bases at V and 7 bases at J, with 17 bases between the two ends. CDR3 in amino acids: CASSLSSQNRGTQYF. In DNA form, the CDR3 reads TGTGCCAGCAGTTTAAGCTCACAAAACCGGGGGACCCAGTACTTC.

The V gene is TRBV19, the J gene TRBJ1-2; maybe TRBD1 (6 bases). This CDR3 comprises 16 residues. V was pared by 3 bases and J by 4 bases, with 18 bases between. Per the germline V gene, CDR1 is LNHDA and CDR2 is SQIVND (reference sequence). The CDR3, as DNA: TGTGCCAGTAGTATCGCAGCGGGGGACACGGTCTATGGCTACACCTTC. Residues: CASSIAAGDTVYGYTF.

V gene TRBV4-2 combines with J gene TRBJ1-1; the D gene is possibly TRBD1 (6 bases). The CDR3 length is 17 residues. Deletions cut 1 base from V and 1 base from J, with 16 bases between. CDR1 LGHNA and CDR2 YNFKEQ come from the germline V gene. The CDR3 sequence: CASSQGSWDTPNTEAFF. The CDR3 DNA reads as TGTGCCAGCAGCCAAGGGTCGTGGGACACACCGAACACTGAAGCTTTCTTT.

This rearrangement joins TRBV2 to TRBJ1-1; possible D gene TRBD1, 5 bases. V lost 4 bases and J lost 3, with 12 bases in between. Germline V gene sequence: CDR1 SNHLY, CDR2 FYNNEI. The CDR3 contains 14 residues. The CDR3 DNA follows: TGTGCCAGCAGTGGAACAGGCGGCGACACTGAAGCTTTCTTT. Encoded protein: CASSGTGGDTEAFF.

The chain links TRBV6-5 to TRBJ1-2; 10 bases are a match to TRBD1. This CDR3 spans 16 amino acids. J gave up 5 bases and V 4 bases, and 10 bases lay outside the gene matches. The germline gives CDR1 MNHEY, CDR2 SVGAGI. The CDR3 reads CASSFSLTGGGYGYTF. CDR3 bases: TGTGCCAGCAGTTTCTCACTGACAGGGGGCGGGTATGGCTACACCTTC.

V gene TRBV7-8 combines with J gene TRBJ1-5; D unclear. The CDR3 is 13 residues long. In germline, CDR1 is SGHVS, CDR2 FQNEAQ. Trimming stripped 5 bases from V and 0 bases from J, with 5 bases between. The CDR3 here is CASSLNSNQPQHF. In DNA form, the CDR3 reads TGTGCCAGCAGCCTTAATAGCAATCAGCCCCAGCATTTT.

The chain uses TRBV7-9 and TRBJ2-7; the match to TRBD2 covers 14 bases. J was trimmed by 1 base and V by 5 bases; bases with no gene match: 13. The CDR3 is made up of 19 amino acids. Germline-derived CDR1 and CDR2 are SEHNR and FQNEAQ (reference sequence). CDR3 DNA sequence: TGTGCCAGCAGCAAAACACCGGGACTAGCGGGAGTAGGATCCTACGAGCAGTACTTC. This codes for CASSKTPGLAGVGSYEQYF.

The chain recombines TRBV12-3 or TRBV12-4 with TRBJ1-2; D possibly corresponds to TRBD1 (6 bases). The CDR3 is 13 residues long. V dropped 6 bases and J dropped 1 base, with 9 bases sitting between them. The CDR3 DNA reads TGTGCCAGCAGCCCACAGGGTAACTATGGCTACACCTTC. This codes for CASSPQGNYGYTF.

In this sample, this clone turned up once. The chain joins TRBV10-3 to TRBJ1-6; 8 bases line up with TRBD1. CDR3 length: 17 amino acids. CDR1 and CDR2 (germline): ENHRY, SYGVKD. The V and J ends lost 0 bases and 6 bases, in that order; junction bases with no gene match: 7. CDR3 in DNA: TGTGCCATCAGTGAGTCGTGGACAGGGATGAGTAATTCACCCCTCCACTTT. Protein sequence: CAISESWTGMSNSPLHF.

The CDR3 DNA reads as TGTGCCAGCAGTTCTAATGGCGGCTATGGCTACACCTTC. It codes for CASSSNGGYGYTF. This sequence joins TRBV6-6 and TRBJ1-2; D remains ambiguous. Germline values: CDR1 MNHNY, CDR2 SVGAGI (reference sequence). Trimming left V 4 bases short and J 4 bases short, with 10 bases between. This CDR3 comprises 13 residues.

The J gene is TRBJ2-1, the V gene TRBV30; D uncertain. This CDR3 is 13 amino acids long. V lost 2 bases and J 6 bases, leaving 11 bases between the germline ends. CDR1 and CDR2 (germline): GTSNPN, SVGIG (reference sequence). The CDR3 nucleotides read TGTGCCTGGAGTACCCAATCAGGCAATGAGCAGTTCTTC. This codes for CAWSTQSGNEQFF. The whole variable domain, filled in from reference TRBV30 and TRBJ2-1, reads SQTIHQWPATLVQPVGSPLSLECTVEGTSNPNLYWYRQAAGRGLQLLFYSVGIGQISSEVPQNLSASRPQDRQFILSSKKLLLSDSGFYLCAWSTQSGNEQFFGPGTRLTVL.

The rearrangement links TRBV19 to TRBJ2-2; possibly TRBD2 for D (5 bases). In germline, CDR1 is LNHDA, CDR2 SQIVND (reference sequence). Trimming removed 4 bases at V and 3 bases at J, with 9 bases between. The CDR3 consists of 14 residues. The CDR3 DNA follows: TGTGCCAGTAGTAACTCCGGGGACACCGGGGAGCTGTTTTTT. Translation: CASSNSGDTGELFF.

This chain joins TRBV24-1 and TRBJ2-7, with TRBD1 matching over 9 bases. Trimming at V came to 4 bases and at J to 6 bases, leaving 9 bases not matched to a gene. The CDR3 consists of 15 residues. Germline CDR1 is KGHDR and CDR2 is SFDVKD. In nucleotides, the CDR3 is TGTGCCACCAGTGACGCCGGGACAGGGAAGTTCGAGCAGTACTTC. Its translation is CATSDAGTGKFEQYF.

The CDR3 sequence is CASSLSRQGSDYTF. As DNA, the CDR3 is TGTGCCAGCAGTTTATCTAGGCAGGGGAGCGACTACACCTTC. The gene calls are TRBV27 and TRBJ1-2; TRBD1 might be the D (6 bases). The germline V and J ends were trimmed by 0 bases and 10 bases, with 15 bases remaining between them. Germline V lookup: CDR1 MNHEY, CDR2 SMNVEV (reference sequence). The CDR3 loop spans 14 amino acids.

This chain connects TRBV9 to TRBJ1-4; the match to TRBD1 covers 9 bases. The CDR3 length is 15 residues. CDR1 SGDLS and CDR2 YYNGEE come from the germline V gene. The trim removed 1 base at V and 7 bases at J, leaving 5 bases unmatched. CDR3 bases: TGTGCCAGCAGCGTACGGGACAGGGACAGTGAAAAACTGTTTTTT. Amino acid sequence: CASSVRDRDSEKLFF.

This chain links TRBV27 with TRBJ1-1; TRBD1 agrees at 12 bases. Germline CDR1 is MNHEY and CDR2 is SMNVEV (reference sequence). The J segment lost 4 bases and the V segment lost 4 bases, leaving 7 bases of the junction unmatched. This CDR3 is built from 16 residues. This CDR3 reads CASSSGTGGGSTEAFF. CDR3 DNA: TGTGCCAGCAGTTCCGGGACAGGGGGCGGGAGCACTGAAGCTTTCTTT.

This CDR3 is CASSATRGGNEKLFF. For the CDR3, the DNA is TGTGCCAGCAGCGCCACCCGGGGGGGTAATGAAAAACTGTTTTTT. The chain uses TRBV2 and TRBJ1-4; a weak D match, TRBD1 (5 bases). With 6 bases removed from V and 4 bases from J, the gap between germline ends came to 15 bases. Per the germline V gene, CDR1 is SNHLY and CDR2 is FYNNEI. The CDR3 is 15 amino acids. The full variable domain, its missing parts supplied by reference TRBV2 and TRBJ1-4, is EPEVTQTPSHQVTQMGQEVILRCVPISNHLYFYWYRQILGQKVEFLVSFYNNEISEKSEIFDDQFSVERPDGSNFTLKIRSTKLEDSAMYFCASSATRGGNEKLFFGSGTQLSVL.

The chain has TRBV11-2 and TRBJ1-1; D is undetermined. The V and J ends lost 3 bases and 8 bases respectively, with 28 bases between them. This CDR3 spans 18 amino acids. Germline-derived CDR1 and CDR2 are SGHAT and FQNNGV. The CDR3 DNA sequence: TGTGCCAGCAGCTTTCTCCCTCGGACGGGGAGAAAATTTCACGAAGCTTTCTTT. It codes for CASSFLPRTGRKFHEAFF.

For the CDR3, the DNA is TGTGCCAGCAGCTCGACAGGGAACTACGAGCAGTACGTC. Protein sequence: CASSSTGNYEQYV. The rearrangement joins TRBV28 to TRBJ2-7; 7 bases map to TRBD1. V lost 6 bases, J lost 3 bases, and 5 bases stayed unmatched. This CDR3 contains 13 residues. From germline, CDR1 is MDHEN and CDR2 SYDVKM.

The chain uses TRBV12-3 or TRBV12-4 and TRBJ1-4; D is unclear. The germline V and J ends were trimmed by 5 bases and 10 bases, with 11 bases remaining between them. This CDR3 contains 12 residues. In DNA form, the CDR3 reads TGTGCCAGCAGTCCTCCGGGTGGAAAACTGTTTTTT. It is translated as CASSPPGGKLFF.

The chain couples TRBV28 to TRBJ1-4; 12 nucleotides align to TRBD1. There are 18 residues in the CDR3. With V trimmed by 2 bases and J by 1 base, 5 bases remained unmatched. The germline V gene encodes CDR1 MDHEN and CDR2 SYDVKM. The CDR3 DNA is TGTGCCAGCAGTTTACCGGGACAGGGGGCGTTAACTAATGAAAAACTGTTTTTT. Translated, it gives CASSLPGQGALTNEKLFF.